Included here is one T cell receptor (beta chain) sequence, with context. This sample stems from a study of tissue T cells after allogeneic stem cell transplantation. CDR3 length: 15 amino acids. The germline gives CDR1 MDHEN, CDR2 SYDVKM. Trimming took off 1 base at V and 0 bases at J, with 7 bases between the two ends. This table comes from immunoSEQ multiplex PCR, and its TCRdb copy is limited to in-frame clones, with some not included. Altogether roughly 25,000 clones are present, less than 85% being singletons, with the ten largest covering about 8.3%. The sequencing here drew on tissue from the ileum, taken at autopsy. This TCR was recovered from a female donor at least 60 years old with lung cancer. This chain joins TRBV28 and TRBJ2-1; TRBD2 is a possible D gene (6 bases). CDR3 in amino acids: CASSLSGSSYNEQFF. DNA of the CDR3: TGTGCCAGCAGTTTATCCGGGAGCTCCTACAATGAGCAGTTCTTC.